These T cell receptor beta chains were read from a single sample in a study of blood T cell repertoires in COVID-19. Only in-frame clones appear in the TCRdb table, and some are missing; sequencing was by immunoSEQ multiplex PCR. This table holds over 100,000 clones, roughly four fifths found once. The sequenced sample consisted of peripheral blood. These receptors were obtained from a man aged 55-75 years with acute or convalescent COVID-19. The CDR3 runs from the conserved cysteine through the conserved F or W. Each record gives: CDR3 protein, J gene, V gene.

CASNRGGRLTSSYEQYF	TRBJ2-7	TRBV5-4
CAITPSTGAEMNTEAFF	TRBJ1-1	TRBV10-3
CASSPSLTQHYGYTF	TRBJ1-2	TRBV11-2
CASSPAGLAGVGANVLTF	TRBJ2-6	TRBV18
CASSGDRVKSNSPLHF	TRBJ1-6	TRBV2
CSVEDRPGRSSGYTF	TRBJ1-2	TRBV29-1
CASSLDRVRGANVLTF	TRBJ2-6	TRBV4-1
CASSRTLFRTEAFF	TRBJ1-1	TRBV11-3
CASSPSSSGNTIYF	TRBJ1-3	TRBV7-2
CASSSTGFGTTEAFF	TRBJ1-1	TRBV7-3
CASRRSDNQPQHF	TRBJ1-5	TRBV5-1
CASSELGIGTGELFF	TRBJ2-2	TRBV2
CASSLGTGNAEAFF	TRBJ1-1	TRBV7-9
CASSPLAGVYEKLFF	TRBJ1-4	TRBV7-2
CASPPGTGGTGELFF	TRBJ2-2	TRBV5-1
CASSERPTRSTEAFF	TRBJ1-1	TRBV7-9
CASNELTQGAYEQYF	TRBJ2-7	TRBV28
CASGQGAFAQHF	TRBJ1-5	TRBV19
CASSLATSFSYNEQFF	TRBJ2-1	TRBV7-9
CASSQGGRFSNQPQHF	TRBJ1-5	TRBV4-2
CATSPGLAGFGETQYF	TRBJ2-5	TRBV15
CASSMGSGWGTEAFF	TRBJ1-1	TRBV19
CSASALTSGRYEQYF	TRBJ2-7	TRBV20-1
CASKNQTGFYGYTF	TRBJ1-2	TRBV19
CASSQGTSGSGGELFF	TRBJ2-2	TRBV3-1/TRBV3-2
CASSPRDSFNQPQHF	TRBJ1-5	TRBV5-6
CATSTGGYTDTQYF	TRBJ2-3	TRBV24-1
CASSLDSGELFF	TRBJ2-2	TRBV11-3
CASSQVSTGELFF	TRBJ2-2	TRBV14
CASSKTSGRAASTDTQYF	TRBJ2-3	TRBV19
CASSLADRGKTDTQYF	TRBJ2-3	TRBV5-1
CASSPDRLGETQYF	TRBJ2-5	TRBV18
CAALGGFGQPQHF	TRBJ1-5	TRBV28
CATSNRREDGYTF	TRBJ1-2	TRBV15
CASLRTDQETQYF	TRBJ2-5	TRBV18
CAIRPAGMIGGANVLTF	TRBJ2-6	TRBV28
CASTRLAGGFTDTQYF	TRBJ2-3	TRBV2
CATGQSPDTQYF	TRBJ2-3	TRBV10-3
CATSRDYGESYNEQFF	TRBJ2-1	TRBV15
CASSQENSQETQYF	TRBJ2-5	TRBV4-2
CASSYRGGWDSPLHF	TRBJ1-6	TRBV6-2/TRBV6-3
CASSLVGGPEGYTF	TRBJ1-2	TRBV7-8
CASIQGTIPQETQYF	TRBJ2-5	TRBV2
CASSDVTGFGNTIYF	TRBJ1-3	TRBV6-6
CSVRDRGPGYTF	TRBJ1-2	TRBV29-1
CASSEEGNYEQYF	TRBJ2-7	TRBV10-2
CASSSPGTGPRTDTQYF	TRBJ2-3	TRBV13
CASRRKGESSYEQYF	TRBJ2-7	TRBV28
CASRPESNTGELFF	TRBJ2-2	TRBV2
CASSSPRASGWYNEQFF	TRBJ2-1	TRBV28
CASSEGLMSRGGNQPQHF	TRBJ1-5	TRBV6-1
CASSRTSADTQYF	TRBJ2-3	TRBV10-1
CASSRDRQTNTGELFF	TRBJ2-2	TRBV7-6
CASSQDKSYGYTF	TRBJ1-2	TRBV14
CASSPSKAAGGANVLTF	TRBJ2-6	TRBV21-1
CASSLSPPARGWDNEQFF	TRBJ2-1	TRBV7-3
CASSFGRVKDNEQFF	TRBJ2-1	TRBV5-1
CASSYSTGTYEQYF	TRBJ2-7	TRBV6-5
CAIMGTGPFYGYTF	TRBJ1-2	TRBV10-3